This is a list of T cell receptor beta chains from one sample in a study of post-analysis software for immune sequencing data. Using its own MiXCR run on the PCR reads, TCRdb lists one record per CDR3 protein. The sample records fewer than 850,000 distinct CDR3 sequences, less than 35% being singletons. The sample comprised blood. Receptors were obtained from a girl between 10 and 17 years old with multiple sclerosis. The CDR3 runs from the conserved cysteine through the conserved F or W. A D gene is named only where the DNA matches it firmly. The size field is filled for only some rows; it gives once, few, many or a size class.

TRBJ2-1 . TRBV29-1 many CSVEIEQFF TGCAGCGTTGAGATTGAGCAGTTCTTC
TRBJ2-3 . TRBV6-1 many CASSDRDLPAYF TGTGCCAGCAGTGATAGGGATCTACCTGCGTATTTT
TRBJ2-1 TRBD2 TRBV11-2 . CASSTPVVGPPSGSSYNEQFF TGTGCCAGCAGCACTCCTGTCGTGGGACCGCCTAGCGGGAGCTCCTACAATGAGCAGTTCTTC
TRBJ1-1 . TRBV2 few CARGGVGTEAFF TGTGCCAGGGGAGGAGTTGGCACTGAAGCTTTCTTT
TRBJ2-1 . TRBV11-2 . CASNVEGYRSFF TGTGCCAGCAACGTAGAGGGCTACCGGTCGTTCTTC
TRBJ2-5 . TRBV6-1 few CASIRQETQYF TGTGCTAGCATAAGGCAAGAGACCCAGTACTTC
TRBJ2-2 . TRBV6-1 . CASSESGSGELFF TGTGCCAGCAGTGAATCAGGGTCCGGGGAGCTGTTTTTT
TRBJ2-3 . TRBV11-1 . CAGSFIEADTQYF TGTGCCGGCAGCTTTATCGAGGCAGATACGCAGTATTTT
TRBJ1-2 . TRBV6-6 once CASTGDDYGYTF TGTGCCAGCACGGGGGACGACTATGGCTACACCTTC
TRBJ2-1 . TRBV20-1 . CSASLAGTLPYNEQFF TGCAGTGCTAGTCTCGCGGGCACACTCCCCTACAATGAGCAGTTCTTC
TRBJ1-2 . TRBV6-6 few CASSYSGESYGYTF TGTGCCAGCAGTTACTCTGGGGAGAGCTATGGCTACACCTTC
TRBJ2-3 . TRBV28 few CASGFTLGTDTQYF TGTGCCAGCGGATTCACCCTAGGCACAGATACGCAGTATTTT
TRBJ2-4 TRBD2 TRBV29-1 many CSVVAASGRGAKNIQYF TGCAGCGTTGTAGCGGCTAGCGGGAGGGGAGCCAAAAACATTCAGTACTTC
TRBJ2-7 . TRBV29-1 . CSVEDGRRGAYEQYF TGCAGCGTTGAAGATGGTCGGAGAGGGGCCTACGAGCAGTACTTC
TRBJ2-3 . TRBV2 . CASGLKDTQYF TGTGCCAGCGGGCTAAAAGATACGCAGTATTTT
TRBJ1-5 TRBD1 TRBV3-1 . CASSQGGQGYQPQHF TGTGCCAGCAGCCAAGGCGGACAGGGCTATCAGCCCCAGCATTTT
TRBJ2-5 TRBD2 TRBV10-3 many CAISDGLAGALRKTQYF TGTGCCATCAGTGACGGACTAGCGGGGGCCCTTCGCAAGACCCAGTACTTC
TRBJ2-7 . TRBV28 . CASSGERPEQYF TGTGCCAGCAGCGGGGAGAGGCCCGAGCAGTACTTC
TRBJ2-5 . TRBV3-1 few CASSQGRARGETQYF TGTGCCAGCAGCCAAGGAAGGGCCCGCGGGGAGACCCAGTACTTC
TRBJ2-1 . TRBV5-1 . CASSSRQVSNEQFF TGCGCTAGCAGCTCGCGGCAAGTATCCAATGAGCAGTTCTTC
TRBJ1-2 . TRBV24-1 . CATTQGRGEGYTF TGTGCCACCACACAGGGCAGGGGCGAAGGCTACACCTTC
TRBJ2-3 . TRBV12-3/TRBV12-4 . CASPPGPTATDTQYF TGTGCCAGCCCGCCGGGGCCCACCGCCACAGATACGCAGTATTTT
TRBJ2-5 TRBD2 TRBV9 few CASSVVAGIGETQYF TGTGCCAGCAGCGTTGTAGCGGGAATCGGAGAGACCCAGTACTTC
TRBJ2-1 . TRBV13 . CASSSSVGAGYNEQFF TGTGCCAGCAGCTCCTCGGTGGGAGCCGGGTACAATGAGCAGTTCTTC
TRBJ2-6 . TRBV7-9 . CASSASEAPGANVLTF TGTGCCAGCAGCGCGTCGGAGGCACCTGGGGCCAACGTCCTGACTTTC
TRBJ2-5 . TRBV20-1 . CSASQGPGQLGTQYF TGCAGTGCTAGTCAGGGACCGGGACAATTGGGGACCCAGTACTTC
TRBJ1-1 . TRBV3-1 . CASSQDFRGGGNTEAFF TGTGCCAGCAGCCAAGACTTTCGTGGGGGAGGGAACACTGAAGCTTTCTTT
TRBJ2-7 . TRBV20-1 . CSARGAFIGGEQYF TGCAGTGCTAGGGGAGCGTTTATAGGGGGCGAGCAGTACTTC
TRBJ2-1 TRBD1 TRBV15 . CATSIRTGDNEQFF TGTGCCACCAGCATAAGGACAGGTGACAATGAGCAGTTCTTC
TRBJ2-7 . TRBV6-2/TRBV6-3 . CASSEGTSYEQYF TGTGCCAGCAGTGAGGGAACTTCCTACGAGCAGTACTTC
TRBJ2-7 . TRBV27 many CASSAPTYEQYF TGTGCCAGCAGTGCACCAACCTACGAGCAGTACTTC
TRBJ1-5 . TRBV12-3/TRBV12-4 . CASTKWDGNSNQLQHF TGTGCCAGCACCAAATGGGACGGGAATAGCAATCAGCTCCAGCATTTT
TRBJ1-5 . TRBV24-1 . CATSPGDSNQPQHF TGTGCCACCAGTCCCGGAGATAGCAATCAGCCCCAGCATTTT
TRBJ1-5 . TRBV20-1 . CSASEDRRGGPQHF TGCAGTGCTAGCGAAGACAGGAGGGGCGGGCCCCAGCATTTT
TRBJ2-1 TRBD1 TRBV10-3 few CAISKTGAEQFF TGTGCCATAAGTAAAACAGGGGCTGAGCAGTTCTTC
TRBJ1-5 . TRBV12-3/TRBV12-4 . CASSSKGYSNQPQHF TGTGCCAGCAGTTCAAAGGGGTATAGCAATCAGCCCCAGCATTTT
TRBJ2-3 TRBD2 TRBV12-3/TRBV12-4 few CASVHSGRVDTQYF TGTGCCAGCGTACATAGCGGGAGGGTAGATACGCAGTATTTT
TRBJ1-2 . TRBV9 few CASSVGGLSRRGYTF TGTGCCAGCAGCGTCGGGGGTCTTTCCCGGCGGGGCTACACCTTC
TRBJ2-2 . TRBV7-8 . CASSHDQATGNTGELFF TGTGCCAGCAGCCACGACCAGGCTACGGGTAACACCGGGGAGCTGTTTTTT
TRBJ1-5 . TRBV6-1 . CATRLGNQPQHF TGTGCCACCCGCCTAGGCAATCAGCCCCAGCATTTT
TRBJ1-2 TRBD1 TRBV5-5 . CASAGGSVPNYGYTF TGTGCCAGCGCAGGGGGCTCCGTTCCTAACTATGGCTACACCTTC
TRBJ2-1 . TRBV29-1 many CSVGGGLAVYNEQFF TGCAGCGTTGGGGGGGGGCTAGCGGTCTACAATGAGCAGTTCTTC
TRBJ1-3 . TRBV15 once CATSLDSRNTIYF TGTGCCACCAGTTTGGACAGCCGAAACACCATATATTTT
TRBJ2-5 . TRBV20-1 few CSAPGGSYNAQYF TGCAGTGCCCCCGGTGGATCGTATAACGCCCAGTACTTC
TRBJ1-1 . TRBV7-2 . CASSLAPTGNTEAFF TGTGCCAGCAGCTTGGCTCCGACTGGGAACACTGAAGCTTTCTTT
TRBJ2-1 TRBD1 TRBV29-1 few CSVLGQGRNEQFF TGCAGCGTCCTAGGACAGGGGAGAAATGAGCAGTTCTTC
TRBJ1-5 . TRBV27 few CASSFGGLDQPQHF TGTGCCAGCAGTTTCGGGGGGCTCGATCAGCCCCAGCATTTT
TRBJ2-3 . TRBV6-2/TRBV6-3 many CASSLGGAADTQYF TGTGCCAGCAGTTTGGGCGGGGCAGCAGATACGCAGTATTTT
TRBJ2-6 TRBD2 TRBV12-3/TRBV12-4 . CDGSLGRGVEGANVLTF TGTGACGGCAGTTTAGGGAGGGGAGTAGAGGGGGCCAACGTCCTGACTTTC
TRBJ2-5 TRBD1 TRBV29-1 many CSAQGQVQETQYF TGCAGCGCTCAAGGACAGGTCCAAGAGACCCAGTACTTC
TRBJ1-5 . TRBV20-1 . CSARAESPSVHF TGCAGTGCTAGGGCCGAGAGTCCTTCTGTGCATTTT
TRBJ2-1 . TRBV7-7 . CASSLRGRETQFF TGTGCTAGCAGCTTAAGGGGACGAGAGACCCAGTTCTTC